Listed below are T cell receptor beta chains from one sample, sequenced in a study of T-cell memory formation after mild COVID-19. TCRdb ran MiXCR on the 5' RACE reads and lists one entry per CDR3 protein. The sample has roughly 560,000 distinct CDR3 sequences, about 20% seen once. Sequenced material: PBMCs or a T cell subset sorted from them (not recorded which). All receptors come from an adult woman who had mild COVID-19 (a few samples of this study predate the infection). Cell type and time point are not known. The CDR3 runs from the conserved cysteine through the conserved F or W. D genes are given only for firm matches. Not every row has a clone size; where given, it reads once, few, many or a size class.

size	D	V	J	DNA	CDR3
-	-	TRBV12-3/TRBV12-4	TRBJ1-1	TGTGCCAGCAGTTTACAGGGTGGTAAAGCTTTCTTT	CASSLQGGKAFF
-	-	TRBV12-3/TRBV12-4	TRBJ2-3	TGTGCCAGCATCCTGGGGATGCTGCGCACAGATACGCAGTATTTT	CASILGMLRTDTQYF
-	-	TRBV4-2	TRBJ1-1	TGTGCCAGCACCCCAGGCAGGCCGGAACCTGAAGCTTTCTTT	CASTPGRPEPEAFF
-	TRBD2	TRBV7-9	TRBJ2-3	TGTGCCAGCAGGACCGGCGGGGGAGGGATCACAGATACGCAGTATTTT	CASRTGGGGITDTQYF
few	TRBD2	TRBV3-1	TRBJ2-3	TGTGCCAGCAGCCAAGGACTAGCGGGAGGGCTGAGCACAGATACGCAGTATTTT	CASSQGLAGGLSTDTQYF
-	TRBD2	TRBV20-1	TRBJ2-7	TGCAGTGCCCATCCGGGACTACTACAAAACGAGCAGTACTTC	CSAHPGLLQNEQYF
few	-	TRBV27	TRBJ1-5	TGTGCCAGCAGTCCGTATTTGGATCAGCCCCAGCATTTT	CASSPYLDQPQHF
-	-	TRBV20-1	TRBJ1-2	TGCAGTGCTAGGTCGGGTGATTGGGGAGGGGCGCCCAACTATGGCTACACCTTC	CSARSGDWGGAPNYGYTF
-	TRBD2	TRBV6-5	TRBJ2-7	TGTGCCAGCAGAACCCTTTCTAGCGGGGATTCCTACGAGCAGTACTTC	CASRTLSSGDSYEQYF
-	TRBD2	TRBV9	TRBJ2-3	TGTGCCAGTGCGGGGGGAGGCACAGATACGCAGTATTTT	CASAGGGTDTQYF
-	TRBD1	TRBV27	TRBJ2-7	TGTGCCAGCAGTACGGGACAGAGGTACGAGCAGTACTTC	CASSTGQRYEQYF
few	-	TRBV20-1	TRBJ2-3	TGCAGTGCTAGGGGACTGACAGATACGCAGTATTTT	CSARGLTDTQYF
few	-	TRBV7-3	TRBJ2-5	TGTGCCAGCAGCTTAATGGGGCGGGAGACCCAGTACTTC	CASSLMGRETQYF
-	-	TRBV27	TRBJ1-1	TGTGCCAGCAGACCGGACAGAATGAACACTGAAGCTTTCTTT	CASRPDRMNTEAFF
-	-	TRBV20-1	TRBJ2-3	TGCAGTGCTAGAGAGCAGGACGTCACTAGCACAGATACGCAGTATTTT	CSAREQDVTSTDTQYF
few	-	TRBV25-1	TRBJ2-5	TGTGCCAGCAGTGGAAGGGGGGCCGGACAGGAGACCCAGTACTTC	CASSGRGAGQETQYF
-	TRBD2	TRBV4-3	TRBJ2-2	TGCGCCAGCAGACATGTGACTAGCGGGTCCGGGGAGCTGTTTTTT	CASRHVTSGSGELFF
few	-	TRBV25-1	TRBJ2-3	TGTGCCAGCAGGGAACAGACAGATACGCAGTATTTT	CASREQTDTQYF
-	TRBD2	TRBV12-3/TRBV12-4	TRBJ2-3	TGTGCCAGCAGTTATAAGCGGGAGGCCTCCCAGAGCACAGATACGCAGTATTTT	CASSYKREASQSTDTQYF
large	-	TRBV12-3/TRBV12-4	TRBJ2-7	TGTGCCAGCAGTTTAGTGGACACCTACGAGCAGTACTTC	CASSLVDTYEQYF
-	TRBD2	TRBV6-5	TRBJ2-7	TGTGCCAGCAGTTCGTCATGGACTAGCAGGAACGAGCAGTACTTC	CASSSSWTSRNEQYF
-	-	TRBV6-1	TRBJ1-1	TGTGCCAGCAGTGTAGAATATGGCCCCTCCACTGAAGCTTTCTTT	CASSVEYGPSTEAFF
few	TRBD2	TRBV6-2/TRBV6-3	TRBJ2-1	TGTGCCAGCACCTCTAGCGGGGGCGCCTACAATGAGCAGTTCTTC	CASTSSGGAYNEQFF
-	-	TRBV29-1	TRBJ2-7	TGCAGCGCTTTACAGGGATTCGACTCCTACGAGCAGTACTTC	CSALQGFDSYEQYF
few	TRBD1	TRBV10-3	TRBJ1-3	TGTGCCATCAAGGACAGGGAAGGAAACACCATATATTTT	CAIKDREGNTIYF
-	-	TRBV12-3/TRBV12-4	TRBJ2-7	TGTGCCAGCAGCGGGGGACGGAGGGTCTCCTACGAGCAGTACTTC	CASSGGRRVSYEQYF
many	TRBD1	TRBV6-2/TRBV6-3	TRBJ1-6	TGTGCCAGCAGTTACGGGCAGGGGGCTTCACCCCTCCACTTT	CASSYGQGASPLHF
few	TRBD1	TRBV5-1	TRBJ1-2	TGCGCCAGCAGCCAAGGTGGGACAGGGGGCAGCTATGGCTACACCTTC	CASSQGGTGGSYGYTF
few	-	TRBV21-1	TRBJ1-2	TGTGCCAGCAGCAAGCGCGGGGGCGCGGATGGCTACACCTTC	CASSKRGGADGYTF
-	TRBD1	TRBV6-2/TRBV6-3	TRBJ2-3	TGTGCCAGCAGTTACAACCCTGGACCAGGGGGCAAGGATGAGCAGTATTTT	CASSYNPGPGGKDEQYF
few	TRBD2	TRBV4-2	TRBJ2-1	TGTGCCAGCAGCCACAGGCTCGGGGGGGAAGGGTCCTACAATGAGCAGTTCTTC	CASSHRLGGEGSYNEQFF
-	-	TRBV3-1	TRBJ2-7	TGTGCCAGCAGCCCGACCGGACTATTCTCAATTTACGAGCAGTACTTC	CASSPTGLFSIYEQYF
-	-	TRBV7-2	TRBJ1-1	TGTGCCAGCAGCTTACTGCGGGGGAACACTGAAGCTTTCTTT	CASSLLRGNTEAFF